The 28 T cell receptor beta chains below come from one sample, sequenced in a study of response to subunit inactivated influenza vaccine. TCRdb processed the RT-PCR reads anew with MiXCR; each CDR3 protein has one entry. Among roughly 500,000 distinct CDR3 sequences, about 25% were seen once, and the ten largest hold 1.5% to 2%. The sequenced sample was CD4+ T cells sorted from PBMCs, obtained roughly 5 days after vaccination. All receptors derive from a man aged 45-60 years who received an inactivated influenza vaccine.

This clonotype was counted a few times. The chain carries TRBV4-2 and TRBJ2-3, with D perhaps TRBD1 or TRBD2 (5 bases each). V was clipped by 1 base and J by 10 bases, with 18 bases between them. CDR3 length equals 15 residues. The germline V gene encodes CDR1 LGHNA and CDR2 YNFKEQ. The CDR3 DNA follows: TGTGCCAGCAGCCAAGCGAGAACTAGGGCAGGGTCGCAGTATTTT. Residues: CASSQARTRAGSQYF.

The genes are TRBV20-1 and TRBJ2-7; TRBD2 is a possible D gene (6 bases). CDR1 is DFQATT and CDR2 is SNEGSKA in the germline V gene (reference sequence). V was trimmed by 3 bases and J by 0 bases, leaving 24 bases between them. The CDR3 covers 18 residues. The CDR3 DNA reads as TGCAGTGCTAGCGCGGGAACGGGACTCCTCCTCAGCTCCTACGAGCAGTACTTC. This translates into CSASAGTGLLLSSYEQYF.

There are a few counts of this clonotype. The chain joins TRBV20-1 to TRBJ1-1; D may be TRBD1 (5 bases). V lost 5 bases to trimming and J lost 6 bases, with 10 bases between them. The CDR3 contains 11 residues. CDR1 and CDR2 (germline): DFQATT, SNEGSKA (reference sequence). The CDR3: CSARGHAEAFF. DNA for the CDR3: TGCAGTGCTCGCGGACACGCTGAAGCTTTCTTT.

The chain employs TRBV13 and TRBJ2-5; no firm D call. Trimming took off 2 bases at V and 2 bases at J, with 9 bases between the two ends. CDR3 size: 14 residues. Germline CDR1 is PRHDT and CDR2 is FYEKMQ (reference sequence). The CDR3 sequence is CASSLSMGQETQYF. The CDR3 nucleotides read TGTGCCAGCAGCTTATCCATGGGTCAAGAGACCCAGTACTTC.

This clonotype was seen a single time. The chain links TRBV2 to TRBJ2-1; D perhaps matches TRBD2 (5 bases). V lost 8 bases, J lost 4 bases, and 30 bases lay in between. The germline V gene has CDR1 SNHLY and CDR2 FYNNEI. CDR3 length equals 19 residues. The CDR3 sequence is CASCHPGVKGIRLYNEQFF. The CDR3 DNA reads as TGTGCCAGCTGTCACCCCGGGGTCAAGGGAATCAGGCTGTACAATGAGCAGTTCTTC.

This clonotype was picked up a small number of times. This chain joins TRBV5-1 and TRBJ2-1; D not certain. CDR1 and CDR2 (germline): SGHRS, YFSETQ. V was trimmed by 5 bases and J by 8 bases, leaving 11 bases between them. CDR3 length equals 12 residues. The CDR3 protein is CASSIGIDEQFF. The CDR3 DNA is TGCGCCAGCAGTATAGGAATCGATGAGCAGTTCTTC.

In this sample, this clonotype turned up a few times. V is TRBV4-3 and J is TRBJ2-2; D is perhaps TRBD1 (5 bases). The CDR3 contains 16 residues. Trimming cost V 4 bases and J 3 bases, with 15 bases left between them. The germline V gene has CDR1 LGHNA and CDR2 YSLEER. The CDR3 coding sequence is TGCGCCAGCAGCCCACTGACAGCAGCTGACACCGGGGAGCTGTTTTTT. Translated: CASSPLTAADTGELFF.

This sequence joins TRBV20-1 and TRBJ2-7; 9 bases match TRBD1. The CDR3 runs to 14 residues. The V segment lost 5 bases and the J segment 5 bases; nucleotides outside the gene matches: 10. CDR1 and CDR2 from the germline V gene are DFQATT and SNEGSKA (reference sequence). CDR3 coding DNA: TGCAGTGCTGGAACCGGGACAGGGTCCCACGAGCAGTACTTC. Translated, it gives CSAGTGTGSHEQYF.

This clonotype was counted between two and nine times. V gene TRBV28 combines with J gene TRBJ2-7, with D possibly matching TRBD2 (6 bases). V was trimmed by 2 bases and J by 6 bases, leaving 11 bases between them. The CDR3 has 13 amino acids. Germline CDR1 reads MDHEN; CDR2 reads SYDVKM. DNA for the CDR3: TGTGCCAGCAGTTTAGGGACTCTCCCCGAGCAGTACTTC. It translates to CASSLGTLPEQYF. Together with reference TRBV28 and TRBJ2-7, the CDR3 gives the full variable domain: DVKVTQSSRYLVKRTGEKVFLECVQDMDHENMFWYRQDPGLGLRLIYFSYDVKMKEKGDIPEGYSVSREKKERFSLILESASTNQTSMYLCASSLGTLPEQYFGPGTRLTVT.

The V gene is TRBV11-2, the J gene TRBJ2-7; TRBD1 aligns across 11 bases. The CDR3 extends over 14 amino acids. V shed 4 bases, J shed 6 bases, and the junction held 5 bases outside the gene matches. CDR1 and CDR2 (germline): SGHAT, FQNNGV. The CDR3 sequence: CASSSHGTGGEQYF. The CDR3 nucleotides read TGTGCCAGCAGCTCACACGGGACAGGGGGCGAGCAGTACTTC.

The chain carries TRBV30 and TRBJ2-5; 7 positions agree with TRBD1. After removal of 2 bases from V and 4 bases from J, the junction contained 4 bases not matched to a gene. From germline, CDR1 is GTSNPN and CDR2 SVGIG (reference sequence). The CDR3 runs 13 residues. This chain's CDR3 is CAWSQGVRETQYF. Written as DNA, the CDR3 is TGTGCCTGGAGTCAGGGGGTACGAGAGACCCAGTACTTC.

The V gene is TRBV7-8, the J gene TRBJ2-7, with D possibly being TRBD1 or TRBD2 (5 bases each). This CDR3 spans 14 amino acids. Looked up from germline, CDR1 is SGHVS and CDR2 is FQNEAQ. V dropped 5 bases and J dropped 8 bases, with 19 bases sitting between them. In nucleotides, the CDR3 is TGTGCCAGCAGCCCAGAGGGGACCCGGATCAAGCAGTACTTC. It yields the protein CASSPEGTRIKQYF.

The rearrangement joins TRBV7-2 to TRBJ2-7; D tentatively fits TRBD1 or TRBD2 (6 bases each). The length of the CDR3 is 14 residues. The germline V gene has CDR1 SGHTA and CDR2 FQGNSA. Trimming took off 5 bases at V and 2 bases at J, with 13 bases between the two ends. The CDR3 DNA reads as TGTGCCAGCAGCCCCACGGGGGCCACCTACGAGCAGTACTTC. This encodes CASSPTGATYEQYF.

The sample holds many counts of this clonotype. The rearrangement uses TRBV6-5 and TRBJ1-1; D perhaps matches TRBD1 (6 bases). This CDR3 is 12 amino acids long. CDR1 is MNHEY and CDR2 is SVGAGI in the germline V gene. The ends were cut back, 5 bases at V and 8 bases at J, with 12 bases in the middle. The CDR3 protein is CASSRHQGEAFF. The DNA of the CDR3 is TGTGCCAGCAGTCGTCACCAGGGGGAAGCTTTCTTT.

This clonotype came up a few times. This chain connects TRBV7-8 to TRBJ2-7; no clear D. V lost 5 bases and J lost 6, with 8 bases in between. The CDR3 extends over 11 amino acids. Germline V gene lookup returns CDR1 SGHVS and CDR2 FQNEAQ. DNA for the CDR3: TGTGCCAGCAGCAAAAACAGCGAGCAGTACTTC. This codes for CASSKNSEQYF.

This rearrangement joins TRBV28 to TRBJ2-1; 7 nucleotides align to TRBD1. V was pared by 11 bases and J by 6 bases, with 16 bases of the junction left unmatched. The germline CDR1 and CDR2 sequences are MDHEN and SYDVKM. There are 15 residues in the CDR3. The CDR3 here is CAGANRGSGSNEQFF. Written as DNA, the CDR3 is TGTGCCGGAGCGAACAGGGGCTCAGGGAGCAATGAGCAGTTCTTC.

In this sample, this clonotype turned up many times. The rearrangement uses TRBV4-1 and TRBJ2-7; TRBD1 matches at 8 bases. The CDR3 is 14 residues long. The V and J ends lost 2 bases and 5 bases, in that order; junction bases with no gene match: 5. CDR1 is MGHRA and CDR2 is YSYEKL in the germline V gene. The CDR3 nucleotides read TGCGCCAGCAGCCAATGGACAGGGAGGAACGAGCAGTACTTC. Protein: CASSQWTGRNEQYF.

This clonotype was counted a few times. V is TRBV11-3 and J is TRBJ2-3; D assignment may be TRBD1 or TRBD2 (5 bases each). V was pared by 1 base and J by 5 bases, with 16 bases between. The CDR3 is 16 residues long. CDR1 and CDR2 (germline): SGHNT, YENEEA. The CDR3 sequence: CASSLGAGTRGDTQYF. The CDR3 nucleotides read TGTGCCAGCAGCTTAGGGGCCGGGACCCGGGGAGATACGCAGTATTTT. Full variable domain (remainder filled in from reference TRBV11-3 and TRBJ2-3): EAGVVQSPRYKIIEKKQPVAFWCNPISGHNTLYWYLQNLGQGPELLIRYENEEAVDDSQLPKDRFSAERLKGVDSTLKIQPAELGDSAVYLCASSLGAGTRGDTQYFGPGTRLTVL.

This clonotype was seen only a few times. V and J are TRBV6-1 and TRBJ2-3, with D possibly TRBD2 on 5 matching bases. V lost 6 bases and J 1 base, leaving 8 bases between the germline ends. The CDR3 is 13 residues long. CDR1 MNHNS and CDR2 SASEGT come from the germline V gene. Here the CDR3 reads CASRGRGTDTQYF. In nucleotides, the CDR3 is TGTGCCAGCAGGGGGAGAGGCACAGATACGCAGTATTTT.

The rearrangement links TRBV20-1 to TRBJ2-2; weak D call: TRBD1 (6 bases). The CDR3 loop spans 14 amino acids. Germline V gene data show CDR1 as DFQATT and CDR2 as SNEGSKA (reference sequence). Trimming pared 2 bases from V and 6 bases from J, leaving 13 bases between. The CDR3, as DNA: TGCAGTGCTAGATTGGTGGGGGCTTCCGGGGAGCTGTTTTTT. It yields the protein CSARLVGASGELFF.

This clonotype was detected ten times or more. This rearrangement joins TRBV3-1 to TRBJ2-2; no definite D call. V lost 1 base and J lost 13, with 16 bases in between. Per the germline V gene, CDR1 is LGHDT and CDR2 is YNNKEL (reference sequence). The CDR3 runs to 14 residues. The CDR3 nucleotides read TGTGCCAGCAGCCAAGCCTCCGGTCCGCTCCCGCTGTTTTTT. This translates into CASSQASGPLPLFF.

The table lists this clonotype with many counts. The rearrangement joins TRBV7-2 to TRBJ2-1, with D perhaps matching TRBD2 (6 bases). Germline V gives CDR1 SGHTA, CDR2 FQGNSA. V was clipped by 1 base and J by 2 bases, with 9 bases between them. CDR3 length equals 15 residues. The CDR3 reads CASSLVRGPYNEQFF. The CDR3 DNA is TGTGCCAGCAGCTTAGTGCGGGGACCCTACAATGAGCAGTTCTTC.

This clonotype appeared a few times. This chain joins TRBV12-3 or TRBV12-4 and TRBJ2-5; D gene ambiguous. The V end lost 5 bases, the J end lost 2 bases, and 12 bases lay between the germline ends. CDR3 length: 14 amino acids. This CDR3 reads CASSQSWGQETQYF. As DNA, the CDR3 is TGTGCCAGCAGTCAATCCTGGGGACAAGAGACCCAGTACTTC.

The chain is built from TRBV4-2 and TRBJ1-2; 7 nucleotides align to TRBD1. J gave up 8 bases and V 1 base, and 10 bases lay outside the gene matches. From germline, CDR1 is LGHNA and CDR2 YNFKEQ. The CDR3 loop spans 15 amino acids. CDR3 in DNA: TGTGCCAGCAGCCAAGTTGACAGGGAGGGATTGGGCTACACCTTC. Encoded protein: CASSQVDREGLGYTF.

This clonotype was picked up a small number of times. This sequence joins TRBV5-1 and TRBJ2-1; possibly TRBD2 for D (6 bases). The CDR3 sequence is 15 residues long. Germline V gene sequence: CDR1 SGHRS, CDR2 YFSETQ. V was cut by 4 bases and J by 3 bases, with 14 bases left in between. The CDR3 sequence is CASSPRGANYNEQFF. DNA for the CDR3: TGCGCCAGCAGCCCGCGCGGGGCAAACTACAATGAGCAGTTCTTC.

This clonotype was observed a few times. J is TRBJ2-2 and V is TRBV30; TRBD1 matches at 8 bases. The J segment lost 5 bases and the V segment lost 4 bases, leaving 0 bases of the junction unmatched. This CDR3 is 12 amino acids long. Germline V gene data show CDR1 as GTSNPN and CDR2 as SVGIG (reference sequence). The CDR3 DNA reads TGTGCCTGGAACAGGGGGACCGGGGAGCTGTTTTTT. Encoded protein: CAWNRGTGELFF.

This clonotype was seen a handful of times. The chain carries TRBV4-2 and TRBJ2-7, with TRBD2 matching over 8 bases. In germline, CDR1 is LGHNA, CDR2 YNFKEQ. V was clipped by 5 bases and J by 0 bases; unmatched bases: 6. The CDR3 spans 15 residues. The CDR3 DNA reads as TGTGCCAGCAGCAATAGCGGGAAGAGCTCCTACGAGCAGTACTTC. Its protein product is CASSNSGKSSYEQYF.

This clonotype was seen more than once but under ten times. The chain combines TRBV21-1 with TRBJ2-3; TRBD2, the table's D call, was not compared with the DNA. TRBV21-1 is a pseudogene locus. There are 20 residues in the CDR3. CDR3: CASSERAVGLAGENTDTQYF. The CDR3 DNA follows: TGTGCCAGCAGCGAAAGGGCGGTGGGACTAGCGGGGGAGAACACAGATACGCAGTATTTT.